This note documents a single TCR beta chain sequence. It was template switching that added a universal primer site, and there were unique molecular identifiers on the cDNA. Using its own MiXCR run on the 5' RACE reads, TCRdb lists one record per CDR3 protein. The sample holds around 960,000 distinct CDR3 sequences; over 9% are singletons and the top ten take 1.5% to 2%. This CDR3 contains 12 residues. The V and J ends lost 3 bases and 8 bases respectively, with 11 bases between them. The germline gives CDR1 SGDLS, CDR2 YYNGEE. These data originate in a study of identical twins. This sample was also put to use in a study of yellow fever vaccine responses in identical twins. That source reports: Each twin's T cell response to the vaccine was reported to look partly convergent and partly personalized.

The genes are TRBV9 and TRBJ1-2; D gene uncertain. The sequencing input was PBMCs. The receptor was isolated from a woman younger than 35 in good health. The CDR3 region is CASSASWSGYTF. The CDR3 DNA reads TGTGCCAGCAGCGCCTCTTGGTCCGGCTACACCTTC.